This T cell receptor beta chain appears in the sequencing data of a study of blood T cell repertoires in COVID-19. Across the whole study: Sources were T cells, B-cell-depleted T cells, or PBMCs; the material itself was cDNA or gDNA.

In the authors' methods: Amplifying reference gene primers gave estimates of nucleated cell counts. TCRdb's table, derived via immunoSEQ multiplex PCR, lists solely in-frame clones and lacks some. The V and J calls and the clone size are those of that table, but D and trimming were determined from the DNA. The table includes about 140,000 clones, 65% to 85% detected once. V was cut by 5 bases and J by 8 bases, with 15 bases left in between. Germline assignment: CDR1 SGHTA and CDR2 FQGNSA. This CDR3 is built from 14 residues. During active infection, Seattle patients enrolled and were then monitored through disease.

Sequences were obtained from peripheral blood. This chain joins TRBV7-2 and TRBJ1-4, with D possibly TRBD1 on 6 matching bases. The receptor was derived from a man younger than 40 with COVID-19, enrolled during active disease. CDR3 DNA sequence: TGTGCCAGCAGCGCCACAGGGTCAGAGGAAAAACTGTTTTTT. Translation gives CASSATGSEEKLFF.